Included here is one T cell receptor beta chain sequence, with context. The CDR3 sequence is 16 residues long. Germline lookup yields CDR1 LNHDA and CDR2 SQIVND (reference sequence). Trimming took 7 bases from V and 8 from J, leaving 23 bases between them. The data originate from a study of T cell changes during pregnancy in multiple sclerosis. The assay was immunoSEQ multiplex PCR, and TCRdb's table has in-frame clones only and misses some. The table lists about 98,000 clones, approximately 90% of them singletons. Sequences were derived from peripheral blood, sampled after pregnancy. The TCR comes from a female donor in good health, enrolled as a control in a pregnancy study. This rearrangement joins TRBV19 to TRBJ2-2; D is perhaps TRBD2 (6 bases). The CDR3 is CASTPEGLRTVGELFF. The CDR3 coding sequence is TGTGCCAGTACTCCGGAGGGACTCCGGACGGTAGGGGAGCTGTTTTTT. The full variable domain, with the rest looked up from reference TRBV19 and TRBJ2-2, is DGGITQSPKYLFRKEGQNVTLSCEQNLNHDAMYWYRQDPGQGLRLIYYSQIVNDFQKGDIAEGYSVSREKKESFPLTVTSAQKNPTAFYLCASTPEGLRTVGELFFGEGSRLTVL.